The entry below gives a single T cell receptor beta chain sequence along with its context. The data were obtained in a study of blood T cell repertoires in COVID-19. The wider study: The cDNA or gDNA used as material had been derived from T cells, B-cell-depleted T cells, or PBMCs.

CDR1 LNHNV and CDR2 YYDKDF come from the germline V gene (reference sequence). Trimming removed 3 bases at V and 2 bases at J, with 14 bases between. The CDR3 has 16 amino acids. In the original analysis: From reference gene primer amplification, estimates of nucleated cell counts were derived. Profiled with immunoSEQ multiplex PCR; TCRdb holds only in-frame clones, not every one. The D gene and trimming were derived from the DNA, and the V and J assignments and clone size from that table. The sample lists 140,000 or so clones; about four fifths were seen once. This chain joins TRBV15 and TRBJ2-1, with a tentative D call TRBD1 (6 bases). Sequenced material: peripheral blood. The sequence was collected from a man between 70 and 80 years old who had recovered from COVID-19. The CDR3 bases are TGTGCCACCAGCAGCTACAGGGTTGGGACCTACAATGAGCAGTTCTTC. This encodes CATSSYRVGTYNEQFF.